This T cell receptor beta chain stems from a study of T cell responses to AZD1222 COVID-19 vaccine (dated by TCRdb to about 2021). Background for the entire study: TCR sequencing was performed for 230 to 250 trial participants, of whom around 200 were given two doses of AZD1222 and around 25 were given two doses of MenACWY control vaccine. Trial participants were enrolled by age into subgroups of 18-55, 56-69 and 70-plus years, and roughly 160, 29 and 62 TCR-sequenced participants, respectively, were included in these subgroups. Results and caveats for the whole study, not just this receptor: Conclusions about previously exposed vaccinees are limited because only six or seven AZD1222 recipients were SARS-CoV-2 seropositive at baseline. Participants were mostly white British and included more females than males, and it was suggested by the authors that clonal diversity may have been underestimated. CD4 TCRs associated with the vaccine covered the entire spike protein, and the dominant responses were in regions 160-218 and 743-854. A significant rise in spike-specific TCR breadth and depth was observed after two AZD1222 doses relative to day 0 and relative to MenACWY recipients. No day 14 peak-response samples were available, so repertoires were characterized only after the peak T cell response. In the small 56-69-year group, the increase in depth fell short of significance, most likely because of low power. Epitopes outside the regions mutated in the B.1.351 and B.1.1.7 variants were reportedly recognized by nearly half of the unique spike-specific TCRs.

Comment on this clone: Its antigen target is currently unknown. The record has no base qualities; no much larger clone is one base away.

The time point label on this specimen signifies: about 28 days (+/-7) after the second vaccine dose. AZD1222 recipients with second doses at about 4 weeks or about 12 weeks were pooled, because spike-specific TCR depth and breadth did not differ between schedules. Vaccinee samples came from UK trials COV001 and COV002, including a single-blind randomized controlled phase 2/3 trial of AZD1222 (ChAdOx1 nCoV-19) in healthy adults. For TCRbeta chain sequencing, PBMC samples from trial participants were taken at day 0 and at day 28 after the second dose. The CDR3 regions of human TCRbeta chains were subjected to immunosequencing. The authors processed their data as follows. Repertoire TCRs were matched against a reference library of SARS-CoV-2-specific TCRs generated with the MIRA antigen-specificity platform. Breadth was defined as the fraction of unique TCRs that were SARS-CoV-2-associated. Depth was defined as the fraction of total T cells that were SARS-CoV-2-associated. Each spike-specific TCR was assigned to its reactive spike region and to a CD4 or CD8 class using the MIRA data. Log10-transformed breadth and depth values were compared by one-way ANOVA with Sidak's multiple comparisons tests. Held by TCRdb, this immuneACCESS table contains in-frame sequences only and omits some clones. Under half of the omission traces to an unresolved V gene where checked; the cause of the rest is unknown. V and J calls and clone size come straight from that table; D and trimming were deduced from the DNA. A total of 90,000 to 120,000 clones appear in this sample, over 80% of them only once. The ten largest make up about 9.1% of the sample.

The CDR3 runs 14 amino acids, cysteine and phenylalanine included. Of all the DNA, just the CDR3 is kept, 42 bases in frame from base 1. CDR1 is given as ENHRY and CDR2 as SYGVKD, both from the germline V gene. Cut back by 7 bases and 2 bases, the V and J ends lie 14 bases apart. This clonotype originated in an adult who received the AZD1222 COVID-19 vaccine. The chain employs TRBV10-3 and TRBJ2-5, and TRBD1 may be the D gene, going by 5 matching bases. The sequenced sample was peripheral blood, obtained 28 days after the second AZD1222 dose. The CDR3 loop reads CAITPTGGQETQYF. The nucleotide sequence is TGTGCCATCACTCCCACAGGCGGACAAGAGACCCAGTACTTC.